What follows describes a single T cell receptor (beta chain). Its target is not known. The data stem from a study of cytomegalovirus exposure and HLA in healthy donors. The PCR contained 60 Vbeta and 13 Jbeta primers. Produced via immunoSEQ multiplex PCR; TCRdb's table is partial and in-frame only. The sample contains about 170,000 clones, approximately 81% of which appear only once. CDR3 length equals 17 residues. Trimming left V 3 bases short and J 0 bases short, with 16 bases between. Looked up from germline, CDR1 is SGHNT and CDR2 is YYREEE (reference sequence). Donors consisted of healthy bone marrow donors. Points from the study as a whole: Later findings reportedly placed an Asian-associated ancestry cluster below the roughly 660-donor mean for N-insertions. Published work reported that the classifier diagnosed cytomegalovirus status with high specificity and sensitivity. Later, TCR association rates were found to vary by HLA locus, highest for DRB1 and lowest for HLA-C.

The chain recombines TRBV5-4 with TRBJ1-3, with a possible D match to TRBD1 (6 bases). Sequencing was done on a sample of PBMCs. This clonotype was sampled from a male donor in good health and CMV-seronegative. CDR3 DNA sequence: TGTGCCAGCAGCTGGGGGATGACAGGCCACTCTGGAAACACCATATATTTT. Its protein is CASSWGMTGHSGNTIYF.